This entry is about one T cell receptor (beta chain). Its antigen is as yet unknown. Trimming removed 2 bases from V and 1 base from J, with 7 bases in between. The CDR3 has 13 amino acids. The germline V gene encodes CDR1 SGHNT and CDR2 YYREEE (reference sequence). This record comes from a study of CD8+CD57+ T cells in acquired aplastic anemia. General observations from the study: Approximately 30 CD8+ CDR3 sequences were shared between patients and controls.

Genomic DNA acted as the template from which TCR beta VDJ combination and CDR3 sequence profiling were carried out. One entry per CDR3 protein results from TCRdb running MiXCR on the reads. The sample lists a few hundred thousand distinct CDR3 sequences; approximately 56% were seen once. The chain is built from TRBV5-4 and TRBJ2-7; no reliable D call. This sequence originates from a human donor with severe aplastic anemia or a healthy control (not recorded which). Sequenced input: sorted CD4+, CD8+, or CD8+CD57+ T cells (not recorded which) from PBMCs. The CDR3 nucleotides are TGTGCCAGCAGCTTTGGGCTTTCCTACGAGCAGTACTTC. Encoded protein: CASSFGLSYEQYF.